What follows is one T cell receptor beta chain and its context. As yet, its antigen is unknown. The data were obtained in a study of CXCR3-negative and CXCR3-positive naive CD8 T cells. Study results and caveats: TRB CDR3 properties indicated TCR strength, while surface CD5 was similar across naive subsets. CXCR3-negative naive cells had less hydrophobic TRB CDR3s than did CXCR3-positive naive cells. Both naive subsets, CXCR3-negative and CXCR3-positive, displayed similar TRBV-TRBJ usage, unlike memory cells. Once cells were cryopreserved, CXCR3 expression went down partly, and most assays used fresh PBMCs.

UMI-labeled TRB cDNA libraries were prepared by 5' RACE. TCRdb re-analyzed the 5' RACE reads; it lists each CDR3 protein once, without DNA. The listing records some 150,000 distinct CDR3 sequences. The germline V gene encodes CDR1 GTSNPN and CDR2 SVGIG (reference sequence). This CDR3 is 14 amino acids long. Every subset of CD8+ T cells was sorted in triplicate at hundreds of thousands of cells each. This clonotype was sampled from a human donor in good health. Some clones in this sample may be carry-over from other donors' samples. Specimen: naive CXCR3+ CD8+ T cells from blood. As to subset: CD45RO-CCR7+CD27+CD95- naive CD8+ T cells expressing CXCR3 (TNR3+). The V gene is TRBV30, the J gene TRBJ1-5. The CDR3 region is CAWNHQVHNQPQHF.